This T cell receptor beta chain was recorded in a study of blood T cell repertoires in COVID-19. On the study more broadly: T cells, B-cell-depleted T cells, or PBMCs supplied cDNA or gDNA.

The CDR3 has 14 amino acids. Germline V gives CDR1 MNHEY, CDR2 SVGAGI. J was trimmed by 0 bases and V by 10 bases; bases with no gene match: 6. Per the original methods: From reference gene primer amplification, estimates of nucleated cell counts were derived. TCRdb's copy holds only in-frame clones and misses some; the assay was immunoSEQ multiplex PCR. V and J calls and clone size are those listed in that table; D and trimming were worked out from the DNA. Altogether some 200,000 clones are present, under 85% being singletons, with the ten largest covering around 10%. Sequencing was carried out using peripheral blood. This chain links TRBV6-5 with TRBJ1-5; 7 bases align to TRBD1. The TCR sequence derives from a woman aged 80 or over with acute or convalescent COVID-19. The DNA of the CDR3 is TGTGCCACATACCGGGACAGTAGCAATCAGCCCCAGCATTTT. Protein: CATYRDSSNQPQHF.